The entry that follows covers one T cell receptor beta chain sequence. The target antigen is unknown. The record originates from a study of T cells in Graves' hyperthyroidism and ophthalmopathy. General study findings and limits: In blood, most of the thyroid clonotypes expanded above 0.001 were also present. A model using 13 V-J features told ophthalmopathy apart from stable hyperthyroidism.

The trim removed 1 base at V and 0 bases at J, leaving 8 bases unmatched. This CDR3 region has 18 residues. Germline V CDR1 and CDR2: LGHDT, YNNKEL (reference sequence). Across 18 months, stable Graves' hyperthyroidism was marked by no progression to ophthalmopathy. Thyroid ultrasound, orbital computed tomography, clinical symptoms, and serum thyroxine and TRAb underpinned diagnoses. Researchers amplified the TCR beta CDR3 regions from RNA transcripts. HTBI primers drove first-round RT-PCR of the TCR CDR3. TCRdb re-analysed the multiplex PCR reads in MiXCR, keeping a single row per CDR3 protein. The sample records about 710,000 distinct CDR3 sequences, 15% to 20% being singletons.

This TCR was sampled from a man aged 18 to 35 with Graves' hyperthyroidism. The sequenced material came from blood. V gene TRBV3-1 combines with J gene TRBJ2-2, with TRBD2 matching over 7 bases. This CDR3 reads CASSQVVAGASNTGELFF. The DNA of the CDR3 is TGTGCCAGCAGCCAAGTGGTAGCGGGCGCATCGAACACCGGGGAGCTGTTTTTT. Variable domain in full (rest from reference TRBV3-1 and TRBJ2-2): DTAVSQTPKYLVTQMGNDKSIKCEQNLGHDTMYWYKQDSKKFLKIMFSYNNKELIINETVPNRFSPKSPDKAHLNLHINSLELGDSAVYFCASSQVVAGASNTGELFFGEGSRLTVL.